Listed here are 25 T cell receptor beta chains from one sample, sequenced in a study of blood T cells in healthy people across ages. Sample-barcoded 5' priming and a J-beta primer mix drove a second PCR of roughly 7 to 11 cycles. TCRdb ran MiXCR on the 5' RACE reads and lists one entry per CDR3 protein. The sample contains around 1,500,000 distinct CDR3 sequences, about 28% of which appear only once. What was sequenced was blood. Receptor source: a woman aged 25 to 39 in good health.

This clonotype was observed at least ten times. The chain employs TRBV9 and TRBJ2-7; the D gene could be TRBD1 or TRBD2 (5 bases each). V gave up 3 bases and J gave up 0 bases, with 13 bases separating them. CDR3 size: 15 residues. Germline assignment: CDR1 SGDLS and CDR2 YYNGEE. The CDR3 region is CASSGGLGDSYEQYF. The CDR3 DNA is TGTGCCAGCAGCGGCGGACTGGGGGACTCCTACGAGCAGTACTTC.

This clonotype showed up just a few times. The rearrangement uses TRBV20-1 and TRBJ2-1, with D unclear. Germline V gives CDR1 DFQATT, CDR2 SNEGSKA (reference sequence). This CDR3 spans 15 amino acids. Deletions cut 0 bases from V and 5 bases from J, with 14 bases between. CDR3 sequence: CSARDGSGTNNEQFF. The CDR3 DNA is TGCAGTGCTAGAGATGGATCGGGTACCAACAATGAGCAGTTCTTC.

The V gene is TRBV2, the J gene TRBJ2-1; D might be TRBD2 (5 bases). The CDR3 runs 14 residues. In germline, CDR1 is SNHLY, CDR2 FYNNEI. Trimming cost V 7 bases and J 2 bases, with 12 bases left between them. CDR3 sequence reads: CASTRGTAYNEQFF. CDR3 in DNA: TGTGCCAGCACCCGGGGTACCGCCTACAATGAGCAGTTCTTC.

The chain joins TRBV9 to TRBJ1-2; D is undetermined. The CDR3 covers 14 residues. CDR1 SGDLS and CDR2 YYNGEE come from the germline V gene. V lost 3 bases and J lost 5, with 14 bases in between. The CDR3 spells CASSADPRGYGYTF. CDR3 sequence (DNA): TGTGCCAGCAGCGCCGACCCCCGGGGATATGGCTACACCTTC.

As concerns this clonotype: A clone one base away is much larger, so this may be a read error. The chain's CDR3 is CASSLTLASNEQLF. As DNA, the CDR3 is TGTGCCAGCAGCTTAACCCTAGCTTCGAATGAGCAGTTATTC. The chain links TRBV11-2 to TRBJ2-1, with D perhaps matching TRBD2 (5 bases). The germline V gene has CDR1 SGHAT and CDR2 FQNNGV. The CDR3 is made up of 14 amino acids. The full variable domain, its missing parts supplied by reference TRBV11-2 and TRBJ2-1, is EAGVAQSPRYKIIEKRQSVAFWCNPISGHATLYWYQQILGQGPKLLIQFQNNGVVDDSQLPKDRFSAERLKGVDSTLKIQPAKLEDSAVYLCASSLTLASNEQLFGPGTRLTVL.

This clonotype was seen more than once but under ten times. The V call is TRBV20-1, the J call TRBJ2-3; D gene uncertain. The V gene lost 6 bases and the J gene lost 4 bases, with 17 bases spanning the gap. This CDR3 region has 14 residues. Germline V gene data show CDR1 as DFQATT and CDR2 as SNEGSKA (reference sequence). The chain's CDR3 is CSAPVGPQADTQYF. In nucleotides, the CDR3 is TGCAGTGCCCCCGTTGGACCCCAGGCAGATACGCAGTATTTT.

The chain combines TRBV2 with TRBJ2-1, with 12 bases fitting TRBD2. The V gene end was trimmed by 6 bases and the J gene end by 0 bases; junction bases not matched to a gene: 6. The CDR3 runs to 17 residues. The germline V gene has CDR1 SNHLY and CDR2 FYNNEI. CDR3 in amino acids: CASRETSGGSSYNEQFF. The CDR3 DNA follows: TGTGCCAGCAGGGAGACTAGCGGGGGTAGCTCCTACAATGAGCAGTTCTTC.

As regards this clonotype: At one boundary the junction diverges from the germline segment, which might be a read error. The chain joins TRBV5-1 to TRBJ2-5; a weak D match, TRBD2 (5 bases). The CDR3 has 15 amino acids. Looked up from germline, CDR1 is SGHRS and CDR2 is YFSETQ. This CDR3 reads CASSGWGLGQETQYF. The CDR3 coding sequence is TGCGCTAGCAGCGGTTGGGGATTGGGCCAAGAGACCCAGTACTTC.

This chain links TRBV7-6 with TRBJ1-1; 8 bases match TRBD1. V lost 3 bases, J lost 0 bases, and 6 bases stayed unmatched. Germline CDR1 SGHVS, CDR2 FNYEAQ. The CDR3 length is 16 residues. The CDR3 loop reads CASSFGTGGLNTEAFF. CDR3 coding DNA: TGTGCCAGCAGCTTCGGGACAGGAGGCTTGAACACTGAAGCTTTCTTT.

J is TRBJ2-3 and V is TRBV6-6, with 8 nucleotides matching TRBD1. CDR1 is MNHNY, CDR2 SVGAGI, per germline (reference sequence). The CDR3 contains 15 residues. The J segment lost 1 base and the V segment lost 7 bases, leaving 7 bases of the junction unmatched. Here the CDR3 DNA reads TGTGCCAGCACTAAACTGGACAGGGGCACAGATACGCAGTATTTT. Translating it yields CASTKLDRGTDTQYF.

This clonotype has more than one count but fewer than ten. V and J are TRBV7-9 and TRBJ1-2, with D possibly matching TRBD1 (6 bases). The CDR3 is made up of 14 amino acids. Germline assignment: CDR1 SEHNR and CDR2 FQNEAQ (reference sequence). Trimming took off 5 bases at V and 6 bases at J, with 16 bases between the two ends. The CDR3 spells CASSPQQGWNGYTF. In DNA, the CDR3 is TGTGCCAGCAGCCCGCAACAGGGCTGGAATGGCTACACCTTC.

Concerning this clonotype itself: An end of the junction differs from the germline gene, which may be a read error. The chain joins TRBV7-9 to TRBJ2-7; D might be TRBD1 or TRBD2, each matching 5 bases. The CDR3 length is 14 residues. CDR1 and CDR2 (germline): SEHNR, FQNEAQ (reference sequence). The CDR3 bases are TGTGCCGGCAGCTTACGGGACGGGGACTACGAGCAGTACTTC. It yields the protein CAGSLRDGDYEQYF.

This clonotype was counted ten times or more. The chain carries TRBV20-1 and TRBJ2-7, with TRBD2 matching over 7 bases. Unmatched junction bases numbered 5, after V lost 1 base and J lost 2 bases. In germline, CDR1 is DFQATT, CDR2 SNEGSKA (reference sequence). This CDR3 has 14 amino acids. DNA for the CDR3: TGCAGTGCTAGAGTCCCAGCGGGGACCTACGAGCAGTACTTC. Protein product: CSARVPAGTYEQYF.

The V gene is TRBV20-1, the J gene TRBJ1-5, with a tentative D call TRBD1 (6 bases). The CDR3 has 14 amino acids. Trimming took 2 bases from V and 6 from J, leaving 14 bases between them. Germline V gene data show CDR1 as DFQATT and CDR2 as SNEGSKA (reference sequence). The CDR3 loop reads CSARSVGGGQPQHF. Written as DNA, the CDR3 is TGCAGTGCTAGATCAGTAGGGGGAGGTCAGCCCCAGCATTTT.

This clonotype was seen repeatedly, ten times or more. The V call is TRBV7-2, the J call TRBJ2-4; TRBD2 is a possible D gene (8 bases). Germline CDR1 and CDR2: SGHTA and FQGNSA. Trimming took off 1 base at V and 8 bases at J, with 18 bases between the two ends. This CDR3 contains 16 residues. CDR3 bases: TGTGCCAGCAGCTTAGGTGGAGCGGGAGACAGGGACATTCAGTACTTC. Translating gives CASSLGGAGDRDIQYF.

DNA of the CDR3: TGCGCCAGCAGCCGAGATTTCCCCGGGACTAGCGTCTACGAGCAGTACTTC. Residues: CASSRDFPGTSVYEQYF. This sequence joins TRBV4-3 and TRBJ2-7; 10 bases map to TRBD2. V lost 4 bases and J lost 3; bases outside the gene matches: 12. This CDR3 spans 17 amino acids. Germline V gene sequence: CDR1 LGHNA, CDR2 YSLEER.

In the case of this clonotype: Compared with germline, one end of the junction differs, possibly owing to a read error. The gene calls are TRBV5-1 and TRBJ2-1; D may be TRBD2 (6 bases). Germline V gives CDR1 SGHRS, CDR2 YFSETQ. CDR3 size: 13 residues. Here the CDR3 reads CASSLREYLEQVF. For the CDR3, the DNA is TGCGCCAGCAGCTTACGGGAGTATCTTGAGCAGGTCTTC. Full variable domain (remainder filled in from reference TRBV5-1 and TRBJ2-1): KAGVTQTPRYLIKTRGQQVTLSCSPISGHRSVSWYQQTPGQGLQFLFEYFSETQRNKGNFPGRFSGRQFSNSRSEMNVSTLELGDSALYLCASSLREYLEQVFGPGTRLTVL.

This clonotype occurred a few times. The chain joins TRBV28 to TRBJ2-7, with D unresolved. The length of the CDR3 is 14 residues. V lost 4 bases, J lost 4 bases, and 14 bases lay in between. Per germline, CDR1 MDHEN and CDR2 SYDVKM. The CDR3 reads CASSSPDVGYEQYF. The CDR3 DNA is TGTGCCAGCAGTTCCCCGGACGTCGGGTACGAGCAGTACTTC. Using reference TRBV28 and TRBJ2-7 for the parts outside the CDR3, the full variable domain is DVKVTQSSRYLVKRTGEKVFLECVQDMDHENMFWYRQDPGLGLRLIYFSYDVKMKEKGDIPEGYSVSREKKERFSLILESASTNQTSMYLCASSSPDVGYEQYFGPGTRLTVT.

This chain connects TRBV29-1 to TRBJ1-1; perhaps TRBD1 as D (6 bases). With 6 bases removed from V and 8 bases from J, the gap between germline ends came to 25 bases. The CDR3 extends over 15 amino acids. Germline V gene lookup returns CDR1 SQVTM and CDR2 ANQGSEA. The CDR3 coding sequence is TGCAGCGTCCACGGGCGATGGAGGACAGTCCCGGAAGCTTTCTTT. Translated, it gives CSVHGRWRTVPEAFF.

V is TRBV7-3 and J is TRBJ2-2; 7 nucleotides agree with TRBD1. The germline V gene has CDR1 SGHTA and CDR2 FQGTGA. V trimming: 1 base; J trimming: 0 bases; junction bases outside the gene matches: 2. This CDR3 is built from 16 residues. CDR3 DNA: TGTGCCAGCAGCTTAAGAGGGGGCTCGAACACCGGGGAGCTGTTTTTT. It codes for CASSLRGGSNTGELFF.

The V and J genes are TRBV11-2 and TRBJ1-2; 7 bases align to TRBD1. V dropped 5 bases and J dropped 8; count of bases not matched to a gene: 11. In germline, CDR1 is SGHAT, CDR2 FQNNGV. The length of the CDR3 is 14 residues. The CDR3 bases are TGTGCCAGCAGCCACCCCGGACAGGCGGGCGGCTACACCTTC. Residues: CASSHPGQAGGYTF.

This chain joins TRBV12-3 or TRBV12-4 and TRBJ1-5, with 7 bases aligning to TRBD1. This CDR3 is 16 amino acids long. V lost 6 bases, J lost 11 bases, and 19 bases stayed unmatched. The CDR3 region is CASSRGRLADKETQHF. The DNA of the CDR3 is TGTGCCAGCAGCAGGGGGAGACTAGCGGACAAAGAGACCCAGCATTTT.

The V and J genes are TRBV20-1 and TRBJ2-2, with unresolved D. Germline-derived CDR1 and CDR2 are DFQATT and SNEGSKA (reference sequence). Between the trimmed V and J ends, which lost 3 bases and 5 bases, there was a span of 13 bases. The CDR3 is 14 amino acids. The CDR3 coding sequence is TGCAGTGCTAGCCCTAGTGGTGGTACCGGGGAGCTGTTTTTT. This encodes CSASPSGGTGELFF.

The rearrangement uses TRBV5-1 and TRBJ2-4; TRBD1 aligns across 8 bases. After removal of 4 bases from V and 13 bases from J, the junction contained 16 bases not matched to a gene. Germline values: CDR1 SGHRS, CDR2 YFSETQ. The CDR3 contains 15 residues. Here the CDR3 reads CASSPTPGGNNEQYF. The CDR3 nucleotides are TGCGCCAGCAGCCCTACCCCAGGGGGCAACAATGAGCAGTACTTC. The full variable domain, completed using reference TRBV5-1 and TRBJ2-4, is KAGVTQTPRYLIKTRGQQVTLSCSPISGHRSVSWYQQTPGQGLQFLFEYFSETQRNKGNFPGRFSGRQFSNSRSEMNVSTLELGDSALYLCASSPTPGGNNEQYFGAGTRLSVL.

V is TRBV5-1 and J is TRBJ2-3; D unclear. CDR3 length: 14 amino acids. In germline, CDR1 is SGHRS, CDR2 YFSETQ. Trimming stripped 3 bases from V and 2 bases from J, with 10 bases between. CDR3 in amino acids: CASSSSLNTDTQYF. CDR3 sequence (DNA): TGCGCCAGCAGCTCCTCCCTTAACACAGATACGCAGTATTTT.